The 4 T cell receptor beta chains listed next were all sequenced from one sample in a study of blood T cell repertoires in COVID-19. The data were produced by immunoSEQ multiplex PCR, yet TCRdb's version contains in-frame clones alone and is incomplete. This table holds about 490,000 clones, approximately 83% found once. Sequences were obtained from peripheral blood. The receptors shown here come from a human donor in a cohort sampled during active COVID-19.

This rearrangement joins TRBV5-6 to TRBJ2-2; TRBD2 aligns across 12 bases. The J segment lost 5 bases and the V segment lost 3 bases, leaving 11 bases of the junction unmatched. The CDR3 runs to 18 residues. Germline CDR1 is SGHDT and CDR2 is YYEEEE. CDR3 in amino acids: CASSSPPSGRARTGELFF. Here the CDR3 DNA reads TGTGCCAGCAGCTCCCCCCCTAGCGGGAGGGCCAGGACCGGGGAGCTGTTTTTT.

V gene TRBV6-5 combines with J gene TRBJ2-1; D possibly corresponds to TRBD2 (6 bases). The CDR3 is 16 amino acids. The V end lost 4 bases, the J end lost 6 bases, and 19 bases lay between the germline ends. Germline loops: CDR1 MNHEY, CDR2 SVGAGI. The CDR3 coding sequence is TGTGCCAGCAGTTCCAAGACTAGGCGGTTGGGCAATGAGCAGTTCTTC. Translated: CASSSKTRRLGNEQFF.

The V and J genes are TRBV13 and TRBJ2-2; 10 bases are shared with TRBD2. This CDR3 region has 16 residues. After removal of 4 bases from V and 7 bases from J, the junction contained 9 bases not matched to a gene. Germline V gene sequence: CDR1 PRHDT, CDR2 FYEKMQ (reference sequence). CDR3 bases: TGTGCCAGCAGCTCAGCGGGAGGGCCCACAAACGGGGAGCTGTTTTTT. Translation gives CASSSAGGPTNGELFF.

This clone appeared once. The chain recombines TRBV4-1 with TRBJ2-3; D is perhaps TRBD2 (6 bases). The CDR3 contains 17 residues. Trimming took 1 base from V and 5 from J, leaving 19 bases between them. The germline V gene encodes CDR1 MGHRA and CDR2 YSYEKL. As DNA, the CDR3 is TGCGCCAGCAGCCAAGTGGGAGACGGGAGAGTGGGAGATACGCAGTATTTT. It encodes CASSQVGDGRVGDTQYF.